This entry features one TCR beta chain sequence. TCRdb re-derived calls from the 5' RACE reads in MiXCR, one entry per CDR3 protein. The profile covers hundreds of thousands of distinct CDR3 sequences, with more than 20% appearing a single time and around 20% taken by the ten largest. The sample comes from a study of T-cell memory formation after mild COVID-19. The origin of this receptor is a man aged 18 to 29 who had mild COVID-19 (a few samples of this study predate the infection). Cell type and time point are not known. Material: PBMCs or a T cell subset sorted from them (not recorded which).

The CDR3, as DNA: TGCGCCAGCAGCTTGTCGGAGGGACTTAGCTATGGCTACACCTTC. Residues: CASSLSEGLSYGYTF. V and J are TRBV5-1 and TRBJ1-2; possibly TRBD1 for D (5 bases). Germline V gene data show CDR1 as SGHRS and CDR2 as YFSETQ. V gave up 1 base and J gave up 4 bases, with 14 bases separating them. The CDR3 totals 15 residues.